The next 22 T cell receptor beta chains were all read from a single sample in a study of OX40 agonist ivuxolimab in advanced cancers. This table comes from immunoSEQ multiplex PCR, and its TCRdb copy is limited to in-frame clones, with some not included. The table shows about 61,000 clones, with 85% to 90% occurring only once. Sequences were derived from CD4+ or CD8+ T cells sorted from blood, sampled in a trial of the OX40 agonist ivuxolimab. The receptors derive from an adult with an advanced solid tumor such as melanoma, head and neck, liver or kidney cancer.

CDR3 sequence: CASSPRAVGYNEQFF. CDR3 sequence (DNA): TGTGCCAGCAGCCCACGGGCGGTAGGGTACAATGAGCAGTTCTTC. The chain links TRBV7-6 to TRBJ2-1, with D unresolved. Between the trimmed V and J ends, which lost 5 bases and 4 bases, there was a span of 15 bases. The germline gives CDR1 SGHVS, CDR2 FNYEAQ. This CDR3 is built from 15 residues. Together with reference TRBV7-6 and TRBJ2-1, the CDR3 gives the full variable domain: GAGVSQSPRYKVTKRGQDVALRCDPISGHVSLYWYRQALGQGPEFLTYFNYEAQQDKSGLPNDRFSAERPEGSISTLTIQRTEQRDSAMYRCASSPRAVGYNEQFFGPGTRLTVL.

The genes are TRBV30 and TRBJ1-5; the D gene is possibly TRBD1 (6 bases). Trimming removed 1 base at V and 6 bases at J, with 13 bases between. CDR3 length equals 14 residues. The germline gives CDR1 GTSNPN, CDR2 SVGIG (reference sequence). The CDR3 spells CAWSDGGVFQPQHF. The CDR3 DNA sequence: TGTGCCTGGAGTGATGGGGGCGTCTTTCAGCCCCAGCATTTT.

The rearrangement joins TRBV5-4 to TRBJ1-1, with D uncertain. Germline CDR1 and CDR2: SGHNT and YYREEE (reference sequence). V lost 4 bases to trimming and J lost 8 bases, with 15 bases between them. The CDR3 extends over 13 amino acids. This chain's CDR3 is CASSPDPGREAFF. For the CDR3, the DNA is TGTGCCAGCAGCCCAGACCCCGGACGAGAAGCTTTCTTT. The entire variable domain, with the rest obtained from reference TRBV5-4 and TRBJ1-1, is as follows: ETGVTQSPTHLIKTRGQQVTLRCSSQSGHNTVSWYQQALGQGPQFIFQYYREEENGRGNFPPRFSGLQFPNYSSELNVNALELDDSALYLCASSPDPGREAFFGQGTRLTVV.

This chain links TRBV30 with TRBJ1-5, with TRBD1 identical over 8 bases. V lost 5 bases to trimming and J lost 1 base; unmatched junction nucleotides: 13. Germline-derived CDR1 and CDR2 are GTSNPN and SVGIG (reference sequence). The CDR3 extends over 17 amino acids. The CDR3 spells CAWGAGVRGPSNQPQHF. CDR3 bases: TGTGCCTGGGGCGCGGGGGTCAGGGGGCCGAGCAATCAGCCCCAGCATTTT.

The J gene is TRBJ1-2, the V gene TRBV6-1; TRBD1 aligns across 9 bases. Germline loops: CDR1 MNHNS, CDR2 SASEGT. The ends lost 6 bases at V and 7 bases at J; junction bases unmatched: 9. This CDR3 is built from 14 residues. The CDR3 loop is CASRWDRERGGYTF. The CDR3 DNA follows: TGTGCCAGCAGGTGGGACAGGGAGAGAGGTGGCTACACCTTC.

V gene TRBV6-5 combines with J gene TRBJ1-1; 8 bases are shared with TRBD1. Germline assignment: CDR1 MNHEY and CDR2 SVGAGI. Trimming removed 2 bases from V and 5 bases from J; junction bases left unmatched: 7. The CDR3 loop spans 15 amino acids. CDR3 protein: CASSYDRGSPTEAFF. Written as DNA, the CDR3 is TGTGCCAGCAGTTACGACAGGGGCTCCCCGACTGAAGCTTTCTTT.

The V and J genes are TRBV10-3 and TRBJ1-1; possibly TRBD1 for D (5 bases). This CDR3 is built from 13 residues. The germline CDR1 and CDR2 sequences are ENHRY and SYGVKD. Trimming pared 6 bases from V and 1 base from J, leaving 9 bases between. CDR3 residues: CAISGAANTEAFF. The CDR3 DNA is TGTGCCATCAGCGGGGCCGCGAACACTGAAGCTTTCTTT.

This clone was observed once. The rearrangement joins TRBV6-1 to TRBJ2-5; 8 positions match TRBD2. Trimming cost V 5 bases and J 5 bases; bases outside gene matches: 7. The CDR3 contains 14 residues. Germline CDR1 and CDR2: MNHNS and SASEGT. CDR3 in amino acids: CASSRIAGQETQYF. CDR3 DNA sequence: TGTGCCAGCAGTCGAATAGCGGGGCAGGAGACCCAGTACTTC.

V and J are TRBV6-5 and TRBJ1-2, with TRBD1 matching 8 bases. The V gene end was trimmed by 6 bases and the J gene end by 10 bases; junction bases not matched to a gene: 13. Germline assignment: CDR1 MNHEY and CDR2 SVGAGI. The CDR3 runs to 14 residues. The CDR3 DNA reads TGTGCCAGCAGGAAGACAGGGGCCCGGCTTGACTACACCTTC. It yields the protein CASRKTGARLDYTF.

J is TRBJ1-2 and V is TRBV11-2, with 7 positions matching TRBD1. This CDR3 comprises 15 residues. Germline-derived CDR1 and CDR2 are SGHAT and FQNNGV. J was trimmed by 7 bases and V by 5 bases; bases with no gene match: 13. CDR3 coding DNA: TGTGCCAGCAGCCCGGGGGGACAGCGGGTTGGTGGCTACACCTTC. Its protein product is CASSPGGQRVGGYTF.

This clone has more than one count but fewer than ten. The rearrangement uses TRBV5-6 and TRBJ1-5; 9 bases are a match to TRBD1. This CDR3 is 17 amino acids long. Germline-derived CDR1 and CDR2 are SGHDT and YYEEEE. V shed 1 base, J shed 2 bases, and the junction held 7 bases outside the gene matches. The CDR3 region is CASSLRTGVSGNQPQHF. CDR3 in DNA: TGTGCCAGCAGCTTGAGGACAGGGGTTTCAGGCAATCAGCCCCAGCATTTT.

The V and J genes are TRBV7-9 and TRBJ1-2; D perhaps matches TRBD1 (6 bases). Trimming left V 3 bases short and J 4 bases short, with 15 bases between. The CDR3 loop spans 15 amino acids. The germline V gene has CDR1 SEHNR and CDR2 FQNEAQ (reference sequence). Written as DNA, the CDR3 is TGTGCCAGCAGCTTCGAACCAGGGGAGGGCTATGGCTACACCTTC. Translated: CASSFEPGEGYGYTF.

The V gene is TRBV5-1, the J gene TRBJ2-1, with 9 bases fitting TRBD2. The CDR3 extends over 15 amino acids. The V and J ends lost 2 bases and 3 bases, in that order; junction bases with no gene match: 3. CDR1 is SGHRS, CDR2 YFSETQ, per germline. The CDR3 DNA sequence: TGCGCCAGCAGCTTTCCTAGCGGGGTCTACAATGAGCAGTTCTTC. Protein product: CASSFPSGVYNEQFF.

The rearrangement links TRBV7-9 to TRBJ1-1, with D possibly matching TRBD1 (6 bases). The CDR3 loop spans 14 amino acids. Germline CDR1 is SEHNR and CDR2 is FQNEAQ (reference sequence). Trimming stripped 3 bases from V and 6 bases from J, with 14 bases between. In nucleotides, the CDR3 is TGTGCCAGCAGCTTTAGCGCAGGGGAAGCTGAAGCTTTCTTT. The encoded protein is CASSFSAGEAEAFF.

This clone was seen just once. The rearrangement uses TRBV2 and TRBJ1-5; D is unclear. The CDR3 length is 14 residues. With 2 bases removed from V and 4 bases from J, the gap between germline ends came to 9 bases. CDR1 is SNHLY, CDR2 FYNNEI, per germline. CDR3 in DNA: TGTGCCAGCAGTGAAAGGTATCGGAATCAGCCCCAGCATTTT. Its translation: CASSERYRNQPQHF. The whole variable domain, filled in from reference TRBV2 and TRBJ1-5, reads EPEVTQTPSHQVTQMGQEVILRCVPISNHLYFYWYRQILGQKVEFLVSFYNNEISEKSEIFDDQFSVERPDGSNFTLKIRSTKLEDSAMYFCASSERYRNQPQHFGDGTRLSIL.

In its sample, this clone was seen once. The CDR3 coding sequence is TGTGCCAGTGACGACCGCTGGAACACTGAAGCTTTCTTT. It translates to CASDDRWNTEAFF. This sequence joins TRBV19 and TRBJ1-1; D ambiguous. The CDR3 extends over 13 amino acids. V was clipped by 8 bases and J by 1 base, with 11 bases between them. Germline V gene data show CDR1 as LNHDA and CDR2 as SQIVND (reference sequence).

This chain links TRBV5-1 with TRBJ1-1; weak D call: TRBD1 (5 bases). Germline CDR1 and CDR2: SGHRS and YFSETQ. The CDR3 runs 18 residues. V was cut by 1 base and J by 1 base, with 20 bases left in between. The chain's CDR3 is CASSLNSGQGLGNTEAFF. The CDR3, as DNA: TGCGCCAGCAGCTTGAATTCGGGTCAGGGTTTAGGGAACACTGAAGCTTTCTTT.

This chain connects TRBV10-1 to TRBJ2-1, with D tentatively TRBD2 (6 bases). Trimming removed 1 base at V and 3 bases at J, with 10 bases between. Germline V gives CDR1 WNHNN, CDR2 SYGVQD (reference sequence). This CDR3 contains 15 residues. The chain's CDR3 is CASSEYSGGYNEQFF. Here the CDR3 DNA reads TGCGCCAGCAGTGAGTATTCCGGGGGCTACAATGAGCAGTTCTTC.

The chain is built from TRBV5-1 and TRBJ2-3; unclear D gene. CDR1 is SGHRS and CDR2 is YFSETQ in the germline V gene. Trimming shortened V by 0 bases and J by 3 bases, and 11 bases separated the two germline ends. The CDR3 totals 15 residues. Written as DNA, the CDR3 is TGCGCCAGCAGCTTGGACCCGGCCAGAACAGATACGCAGTATTTT. Its protein product is CASSLDPARTDTQYF. Using reference TRBV5-1 and TRBJ2-3 for the parts outside the CDR3, the full variable domain is KAGVTQTPRYLIKTRGQQVTLSCSPISGHRSVSWYQQTPGQGLQFLFEYFSETQRNKGNFPGRFSGRQFSNSRSEMNVSTLELGDSALYLCASSLDPARTDTQYFGPGTRLTVL.

The chain links TRBV5-4 to TRBJ1-5; no definite D call. Germline assignment: CDR1 SGHNT and CDR2 YYREEE (reference sequence). This CDR3 spans 13 amino acids. Trimming shortened V by 0 bases and J by 3 bases, and 4 bases separated the two germline ends. This chain's CDR3 is CASSLDVNQPQHF. The CDR3 DNA is TGTGCCAGCAGCTTGGATGTCAATCAGCCCCAGCATTTT.

The V call is TRBV19, the J call TRBJ1-2, with D possibly matching TRBD1 (5 bases). The V gene lost 7 bases and the J gene lost 5 bases, with 20 bases spanning the gap. The CDR3 runs to 15 residues. The germline CDR1 and CDR2 sequences are LNHDA and SQIVND (reference sequence). Here the CDR3 reads CASTHPAGRDYGYTF. CDR3 nucleotides: TGTGCCAGTACCCACCCCGCGGGCAGGGATTATGGCTACACCTTC.

This clone was counted only a few times. This chain links TRBV6-5 with TRBJ1-2; perhaps TRBD1 as D (6 bases). Germline-derived CDR1 and CDR2 are MNHEY and SVGAGI. Trimming took 7 bases from V and 5 from J, leaving 11 bases between them. The CDR3 runs to 12 residues. The CDR3 loop is CASTLRGYGYTF. The CDR3 DNA reads as TGTGCCAGCACGTTAAGGGGGTATGGCTACACCTTC.